These T cell receptor beta chains were read from a single sample in a study of T cells in localized non-small cell lung cancer. The data were produced by immunoSEQ multiplex PCR, yet TCRdb's version contains in-frame clones alone and is incomplete. This repertoire shows about 74,000 clones, less than 85% found once; its top ten account for under 1.5%. The sequenced sample was peripheral blood, obtained before any cancer treatment. These receptors all come from an older female donor with stage I lung adenocarcinoma. The CDR3 runs from the conserved cysteine through the conserved F or W. D genes are given only for firm matches. The size field is filled for only some rows; it gives once, few, many or a size class.

J gene,clone size,D gene,V gene,CDR3 protein,CDR3 DNA
TRBJ2-4,.,.,TRBV11-3,CASSLDRHIQYF,TGTGCCAGCAGCTTAGATCGTCACATTCAGTACTTC
TRBJ2-1,.,TRBD2,TRBV6-1,CASSSTSGPLGEQFF,TGTGCCAGCAGTTCGACTAGCGGCCCTTTAGGGGAGCAGTTCTTC
TRBJ2-2,.,TRBD1,TRBV6-1,CASLQTGVYPGELFF,TGTGCCAGCCTCCAGACAGGGGTGTACCCCGGGGAGCTGTTTTTT
TRBJ2-2,.,TRBD1,TRBV15,CATRGGVYGELFF,TGTGCCACCAGAGGGGGCGTATACGGGGAGCTGTTTTTT
TRBJ2-2,.,.,TRBV5-1,CASSLDSITGELFF,TGCGCCAGCAGCTTGGATAGTATCACCGGGGAGCTGTTTTTT
TRBJ2-1,few,TRBD2,TRBV7-9,CASSSSSGARPSNEQFF,TGTGCCAGCAGCTCAAGTAGCGGGGCACGACCGAGCAATGAGCAGTTCTTC
TRBJ1-2,.,.,TRBV15,CATSRASGDGYTF,TGTGCCACCAGCAGAGCATCGGGGGACGGCTACACCTTC
TRBJ2-5,.,TRBD2,TRBV19,CASTITSAGGTQYF,TGTGCCAGTACCATCACCTCCGCGGGAGGGACCCAGTACTTC
TRBJ1-5,.,TRBD1,TRBV6-5,CASRKQGSQPQHF,TGTGCCAGCAGGAAACAGGGGAGTCAGCCCCAGCATTTT
TRBJ2-5,.,TRBD2,TRBV19,CASRLAGGTQYF,TGTGCCAGCAGACTAGCCGGCGGGACCCAGTACTTC
TRBJ2-5,.,.,TRBV2,CASSEKETQYF,TGTGCCAGCAGTGAAAAAGAGACCCAGTACTTC
TRBJ2-7,.,.,TRBV6-5,CASSYGRATYEQYF,TGTGCCAGCAGTTACGGCAGGGCCACCTACGAGCAGTACTTC
TRBJ2-1,.,TRBD2,TRBV14,CASSQDLATSGYNEQFF,TGTGCCAGCAGCCAAGATCTGGCGACTAGCGGCTACAATGAGCAGTTCTTC
TRBJ2-6,.,.,TRBV7-3,CASSSRPTITSGANVLTF,TGTGCCAGCAGCTCAAGACCTACGATCACCTCTGGGGCCAACGTCCTGACTTTC
TRBJ1-4,once,TRBD1,TRBV5-5,CASSIPGQGHEKLFF,TGTGCCAGCAGCATTCCGGGACAGGGTCATGAAAAACTGTTTTTT
TRBJ2-3,.,.,TRBV29-1,CSASLNTQYF,TGCAGCGCTAGCCTGAATACGCAGTATTTT